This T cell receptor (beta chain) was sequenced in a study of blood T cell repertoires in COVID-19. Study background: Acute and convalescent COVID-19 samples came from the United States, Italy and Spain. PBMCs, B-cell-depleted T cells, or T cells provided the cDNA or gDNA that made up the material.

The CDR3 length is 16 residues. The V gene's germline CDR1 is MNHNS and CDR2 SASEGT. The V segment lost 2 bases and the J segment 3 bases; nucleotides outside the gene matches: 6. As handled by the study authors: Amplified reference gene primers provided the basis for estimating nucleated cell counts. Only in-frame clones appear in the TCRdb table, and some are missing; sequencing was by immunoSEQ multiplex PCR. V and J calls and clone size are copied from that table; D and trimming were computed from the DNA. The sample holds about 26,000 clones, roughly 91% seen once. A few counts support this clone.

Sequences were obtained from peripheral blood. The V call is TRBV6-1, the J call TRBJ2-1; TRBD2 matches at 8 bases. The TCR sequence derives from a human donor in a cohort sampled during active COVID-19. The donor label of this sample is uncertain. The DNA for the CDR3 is TGTGCCAGCAGTGAATGGGCGGGGGGTATCTACAATGAGCAGTTCTTC. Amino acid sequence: CASSEWAGGIYNEQFF.